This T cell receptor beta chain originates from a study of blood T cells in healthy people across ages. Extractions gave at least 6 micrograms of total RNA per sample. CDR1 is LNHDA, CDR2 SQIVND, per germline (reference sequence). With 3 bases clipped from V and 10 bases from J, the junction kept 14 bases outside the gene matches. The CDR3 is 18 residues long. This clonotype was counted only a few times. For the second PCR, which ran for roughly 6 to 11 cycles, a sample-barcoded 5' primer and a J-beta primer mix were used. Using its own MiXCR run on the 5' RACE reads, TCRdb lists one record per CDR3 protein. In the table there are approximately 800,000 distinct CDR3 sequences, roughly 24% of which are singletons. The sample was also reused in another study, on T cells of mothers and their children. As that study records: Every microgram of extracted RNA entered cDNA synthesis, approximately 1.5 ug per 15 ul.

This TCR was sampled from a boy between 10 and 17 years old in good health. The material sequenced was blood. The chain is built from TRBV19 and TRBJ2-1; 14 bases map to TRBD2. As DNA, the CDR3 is TGTGCCAGTAGTATGGGCCCCGGACTAGCGGGGGGCCAGCGGGAGCAGTTCTTC. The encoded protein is CASSMGPGLAGGQREQFF.